Listed here are 19 T cell receptor beta chains from one sample, sequenced in a study of cytomegalovirus exposure and HLA in healthy donors. Amplification used 60 Vbeta primers and 13 Jbeta primers. Produced via immunoSEQ multiplex PCR; TCRdb's table is partial and in-frame only. Here the sample spans 100,000 to 150,000 clones, 83% being singletons. Input material: PBMCs. These receptors were collected from a man aged 18 to 30 in good health and CMV-seropositive.

V usage is TRBV5-1 and J usage is TRBJ2-1; TRBD2 matches 14 bases. CDR1 and CDR2 (germline): SGHRS, YFSETQ. The CDR3 consists of 16 residues. The trim removed 2 bases at V and 4 bases at J, leaving 2 bases unmatched. This CDR3 is CASSFGTSGGYNEQFF. The CDR3 bases are TGCGCCAGCAGCTTCGGGACTAGCGGGGGTTACAATGAGCAGTTCTTC.

The chain uses TRBV7-9 and TRBJ1-2; 9 nucleotides align to TRBD1. V shed 5 bases, J shed 5 bases, and the junction held 9 bases outside the gene matches. Germline assignment: CDR1 SEHNR and CDR2 FQNEAQ (reference sequence). The length of the CDR3 is 15 residues. The CDR3 bases are TGTGCCAGCAGCACCCGACAGGGGGTGGAATATGGCTACACCTTC. As protein: CASSTRQGVEYGYTF.

This rearrangement joins TRBV6-5 to TRBJ1-2; 10 bases map to TRBD1. The CDR3 has 15 residues. Germline V gene sequence: CDR1 MNHEY, CDR2 SVGAGI. V lost 4 bases to trimming and J lost 6 bases; unmatched junction nucleotides: 8. The chain's CDR3 is CASSSPWTGGDGYTF. The CDR3 region has the DNA TGTGCCAGCAGTTCACCCTGGACAGGGGGGGATGGCTACACCTTC.

J is TRBJ1-1 and V is TRBV6-5; possibly TRBD1 for D (5 bases). Germline lookup yields CDR1 MNHEY and CDR2 SVGAGI. Trimming took 6 bases from V and 0 from J, leaving 11 bases between them. There are 14 residues in the CDR3. This chain's CDR3 is CASSWDSLNTEAFF. The CDR3 DNA sequence: TGTGCCAGCAGCTGGGACTCCTTGAACACTGAAGCTTTCTTT.

This clone was detected once. The rearrangement joins TRBV6-1 to TRBJ2-5; TRBD2 agrees at 12 bases. Germline V gene data show CDR1 as MNHNS and CDR2 as SASEGT. V gave up 4 bases and J gave up 5 bases; unmatched junction bases: 8. The CDR3 totals 16 residues. In DNA, the CDR3 is TGTGCCAGCAGTGCTAGCGGGGGGGAGGGCTATGAGACCCAGTACTTC. As protein: CASSASGGEGYETQYF.

V gene TRBV10-1 combines with J gene TRBJ2-3; 9 bases fit TRBD2. Germline CDR1 and CDR2: WNHNN and SYGVQD (reference sequence). This CDR3 has 15 residues. V shed 8 bases, J shed 1 base, and the junction held 7 bases outside the gene matches. CDR3 in DNA: TGCGCCAGCGGGGCCGGGACTAGCCGCACAGATACGCAGTATTTT. Its translation is CASGAGTSRTDTQYF.

J is TRBJ2-2 and V is TRBV7-9; TRBD1 matches at 8 bases. CDR1 SEHNR and CDR2 FQNEAQ come from the germline V gene (reference sequence). The CDR3 has 15 amino acids. The V segment lost 5 bases and the J segment 4 bases; nucleotides outside the gene matches: 6. The CDR3 sequence: CASSTPTGVTGELFF. CDR3 coding DNA: TGTGCCAGCAGCACCCCGACAGGGGTCACCGGGGAGCTGTTTTTT. Looking up the rest from reference TRBV7-9 and TRBJ2-2 gives the full variable domain: DTGVSQNPRHKITKRGQNVTFRCDPISEHNRLYWYRQTLGQGPEFLTYFQNEAQLEKSRLLSDRFSAERPKGSFSTLEIQRTEQGDSAMYLCASSTPTGVTGELFFGEGSRLTVL.

This clone was detected once. The genes are TRBV2 and TRBJ2-5; TRBD2 matches 11 bases. V was clipped by 6 bases and J by 5 bases; unmatched bases: 20. The CDR3 length is 19 residues. Looked up from germline, CDR1 is SNHLY and CDR2 is FYNNEI. This chain's CDR3 is CASRWTGEALAGGLETQYF. CDR3 in DNA: TGTGCCAGCAGATGGACAGGGGAGGCCTTAGCGGGGGGGCTGGAGACCCAGTACTTC. Drawing the rest from reference TRBV2 and TRBJ2-5, the complete variable domain is EPEVTQTPSHQVTQMGQEVILRCVPISNHLYFYWYRQILGQKVEFLVSFYNNEISEKSEIFDDQFSVERPDGSNFTLKIRSTKLEDSAMYFCASRWTGEALAGGLETQYFGPGTRLLVL.

This clone was seen only a few times. The rearrangement joins TRBV5-6 to TRBJ2-7; D is possibly TRBD2 (5 bases). CDR1 SGHDT and CDR2 YYEEEE come from the germline V gene. There are 16 residues in the CDR3. V lost 4 bases to trimming and J lost 6 bases, with 23 bases between them. CDR3 nucleotide sequence: TGTGCCAGCAGCCCTCCCGGTGGCGGGCCTCCACTCGAGCAGTACTTC. Protein sequence: CASSPPGGGPPLEQYF. The entire variable domain, with the rest obtained from reference TRBV5-6 and TRBJ2-7, is as follows: DAGVTQSPTHLIKTRGQQVTLRCSPKSGHDTVSWYQQALGQGPQFIFQYYEEEERQRGNFPDRFSGHQFPNYSSELNVNALLLGDSALYLCASSPPGGGPPLEQYFGPGTRLTVT.

The genes are TRBV27 and TRBJ1-6, with D perhaps TRBD1 (5 bases). V lost 8 bases to trimming and J lost 6 bases, with 14 bases between them. The CDR3 covers 14 residues. Germline V lookup: CDR1 MNHEY, CDR2 SMNVEV (reference sequence). CDR3 coding DNA: TGTGCCAGCCACCGACAGAGTCCTAATTCACCCCTCCACTTT. Encoded protein: CASHRQSPNSPLHF.

The V call is TRBV9, the J call TRBJ2-5, with TRBD1 matching over 7 bases. From germline, CDR1 is SGDLS and CDR2 YYNGEE. Trimming cost V 4 bases and J 0 bases; bases outside gene matches: 6. This CDR3 spans 15 amino acids. The CDR3 loop is CASSSGTVYQETQYF. The CDR3, as DNA: TGTGCCAGCAGCTCGGGGACAGTATACCAAGAGACCCAGTACTTC.

V is TRBV5-6 and J is TRBJ2-3, with D unresolved. CDR3 length: 15 amino acids. From germline, CDR1 is SGHDT and CDR2 YYEEEE. Trimming removed 2 bases at V and 4 bases at J, with 14 bases between. CDR3 loop: CASSFSPTIADTQYF. The CDR3 DNA reads TGTGCCAGCAGCTTTTCCCCCACTATTGCAGATACGCAGTATTTT.

V and J are TRBV30 and TRBJ2-5, with D tentatively TRBD1 (6 bases). Trimming took off 0 bases at V and 5 bases at J, with 16 bases between the two ends. CDR1 is GTSNPN and CDR2 is SVGIG in the germline V gene (reference sequence). CDR3 size: 15 residues. The CDR3 region is CAWSVQGSIRETQYF. The CDR3 DNA follows: TGTGCCTGGAGTGTACAGGGCAGCATTCGGGAGACCCAGTACTTC.

This rearrangement joins TRBV6-5 to TRBJ2-7; perhaps TRBD2 as D (5 bases). Trimming pared 7 bases from V and 4 bases from J, leaving 17 bases between. Germline assignment: CDR1 MNHEY and CDR2 SVGAGI. This CDR3 is built from 14 residues. The CDR3 here is CASTADQDLYEQYF. The CDR3 DNA is TGTGCCAGCACCGCGGATCAGGACTTATACGAGCAGTACTTC.

This sequence joins TRBV7-9 and TRBJ1-1; D gene ambiguous. With 4 bases removed from V and 3 bases from J, the gap between germline ends came to 6 bases. Per the germline V gene, CDR1 is SEHNR and CDR2 is FQNEAQ (reference sequence). The CDR3 has 12 amino acids. The CDR3 here is CASSSSYTEAFF. CDR3 sequence (DNA): TGTGCCAGCAGCTCTTCGTACACTGAAGCTTTCTTT.

The chain uses TRBV10-2 and TRBJ2-3, with 7 bases fitting TRBD1. Germline CDR1 WSHSY, CDR2 SAAADI. The CDR3 runs 16 residues. With 2 bases clipped from V and 0 bases from J, the junction kept 5 bases outside the gene matches. The CDR3 DNA follows: TGCGCCAGCAGTGAGGTAGACAGGGCTAGCACAGATACGCAGTATTTT. Residues: CASSEVDRASTDTQYF.

V usage is TRBV9 and J usage is TRBJ2-7; the match to TRBD1 covers 7 bases. V lost 5 bases to trimming and J lost 2 bases; unmatched junction nucleotides: 7. The CDR3 spans 14 residues. Germline V gene sequence: CDR1 SGDLS, CDR2 YYNGEE. The CDR3 loop is CASSRGQNPYEQYF. For the CDR3, the DNA is TGTGCCAGCAGTAGGGGACAGAACCCCTACGAGCAGTACTTC.

This rearrangement joins TRBV9 to TRBJ2-3, with a weak D call TRBD2 (5 bases). CDR3 length equals 14 residues. The germline V and J ends were trimmed by 0 bases and 4 bases, with 9 bases remaining between them. CDR1 is SGDLS, CDR2 YYNGEE, per germline. The CDR3, as DNA: TGTGCCAGCAGCGTAGGGACTGTGGCAGATACGCAGTATTTT. Amino acid sequence: CASSVGTVADTQYF.

V is TRBV9 and J is TRBJ2-1; D gene uncertain. Looked up from germline, CDR1 is SGDLS and CDR2 is YYNGEE. V lost 4 bases and J lost 0, with 11 bases in between. The CDR3 runs 15 residues. The CDR3 DNA follows: TGTGCCAGCAGCCCCGGTGCAAGCTCCTACAATGAGCAGTTCTTC. Residues: CASSPGASSYNEQFF.